This TCR beta chain was obtained from a study of regulatory T cells in long-lasting Graves disease. This clonotype was seen at least ten times. Its antigen is undetermined. General study findings and limits: Study was limited to peripheral blood, excluding thyroid tissue.

Time point here: newly diagnosed GD, antithyroid drugs for less than 3 months. Isolated PBMC RNA provided the starting material for the TCR library. This CDR3 comprises 14 residues. Trimming left V 5 bases short and J 4 bases short, with 9 bases between. Arm-PCR with iRepertoire HTBI primers amplified the CDR3 regions for these TCR beta libraries. TCRdb independently ran MiXCR on the multiplex PCR reads; one entry per CDR3 protein. This sample has roughly 380,000 distinct CDR3 sequences, with roughly a sixth found just once. The chain couples TRBV12-3 or TRBV12-4 to TRBJ1-6; unclear D gene. This receptor was obtained from a female donor with Graves disease. The sequences come from peripheral blood mononuclear cells (PBMCs), collected at new diagnosis, from a patient treated with antithyroid drugs. The chain's CDR3 is CASSRRRYNSPLHF. The DNA for the CDR3 is TGTGCCAGCAGTCGTAGGCGGTATAATTCACCCCTCCACTTT.